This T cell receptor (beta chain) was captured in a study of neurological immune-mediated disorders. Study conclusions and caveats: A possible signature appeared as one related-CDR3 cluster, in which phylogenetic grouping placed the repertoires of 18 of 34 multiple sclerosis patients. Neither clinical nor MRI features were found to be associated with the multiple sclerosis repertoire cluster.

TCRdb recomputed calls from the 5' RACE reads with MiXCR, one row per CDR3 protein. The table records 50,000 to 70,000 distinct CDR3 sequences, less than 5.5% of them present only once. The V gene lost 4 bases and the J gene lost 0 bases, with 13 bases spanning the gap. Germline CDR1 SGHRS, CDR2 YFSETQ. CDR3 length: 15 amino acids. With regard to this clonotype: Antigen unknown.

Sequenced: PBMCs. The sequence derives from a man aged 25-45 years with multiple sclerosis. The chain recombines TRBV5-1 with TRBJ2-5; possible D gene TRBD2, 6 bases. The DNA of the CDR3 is TGCGCCAGCAGCCAGGAAGGGACTCACCAAGAGACCCAGTACTTC. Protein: CASSQEGTHQETQYF. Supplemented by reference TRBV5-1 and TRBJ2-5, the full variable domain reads KAGVTQTPRYLIKTRGQQVTLSCSPISGHRSVSWYQQTPGQGLQFLFEYFSETQRNKGNFPGRFSGRQFSNSRSEMNVSTLELGDSALYLCASSQEGTHQETQYFGPGTRLLVL.